What follows are 6 T cell receptor beta chains derived from one specimen sequenced in a study of T cell repertoires in cytomegalovirus infection. Each CDR3 protein gets one entry after TCRdb re-called the reads with MiXCR. The table records around 440,000 distinct CDR3 sequences, about 11% of them present only once. The sequencing input was PBMCs. The receptors derive from a human donor in good health (CMV status not recorded). Some clones in this sample may be carry-over from other donors' samples.

This clonotype was counted at least ten times. This rearrangement joins TRBV28 to TRBJ2-1; D is uncertain. Germline loops: CDR1 MDHEN, CDR2 SYDVKM. V was trimmed by 5 bases and J by 2 bases, leaving 19 bases between them. The CDR3 covers 17 residues. The CDR3 here is CASSPDSPFSTYNEQFF. CDR3 in DNA: TGTGCCAGCAGTCCCGACTCCCCGTTTTCGACCTACAATGAGCAGTTCTTC.

At least ten counts were recorded for this clonotype. The DNA for the CDR3 is TGTGCCAGCAGCCCCCCTAGCGGGGGGTCCGGGGAGCTGTTTTTT. Its protein is CASSPPSGGSGELFF. This chain links TRBV7-2 with TRBJ2-2; TRBD2 agrees at 11 bases. V shed 5 bases, J shed 6 bases, and the junction held 5 bases outside the gene matches. This CDR3 comprises 15 residues. The germline V gene encodes CDR1 SGHTA and CDR2 FQGNSA.

This clonotype was recorded many times. The CDR3 DNA sequence: TGTGCCAGCAGCTTAATGACAGGGGGAAATTCACCCCTCCACTTT. Its translation: CASSLMTGGNSPLHF. V is TRBV5-5 and J is TRBJ1-6, with 9 positions matching TRBD1. The CDR3 is made up of 15 amino acids. Unmatched junction bases numbered 4, after V lost 2 bases and J lost 7 bases. Germline V CDR1 and CDR2: SGHKS, YYEKEE (reference sequence).

This clonotype came up many times. The gene calls are TRBV28 and TRBJ2-2, with 7 positions matching TRBD1. The V gene end was trimmed by 3 bases and the J gene end by 6 bases; junction bases not matched to a gene: 16. CDR3 length: 18 amino acids. Per the germline V gene, CDR1 is MDHEN and CDR2 is SYDVKM. The CDR3 sequence is CASSFLLHLDRRAGELFF. Written as DNA, the CDR3 is TGTGCCAGCAGTTTTCTTTTACATCTGGACAGGCGAGCCGGGGAGCTGTTTTTT.

The chain carries TRBV18 and TRBJ2-1; D possibly matches TRBD1 or TRBD2 (5 bases each). The germline CDR1 and CDR2 sequences are KGHSH and LQKENI. The CDR3 contains 15 residues. Trimming pared 2 bases from V and 5 bases from J, leaving 13 bases between. CDR3 region: CASSPWQGRDNEQFF. As DNA, the CDR3 is TGTGCCAGCTCACCATGGCAGGGACGGGACAATGAGCAGTTCTTC.

The J gene is TRBJ2-1, the V gene TRBV6-5; 8 bases map to TRBD2. This CDR3 has 17 residues. Trimming took 2 bases from V and 7 from J; bases not matched to a gene: 13. Germline V gives CDR1 MNHEY, CDR2 SVGAGI. The CDR3 DNA follows: TGTGCCAGCAGTTACGGTTTCGGGGGGGGGCCATCGAATGAGCAGTTCTTC. It is translated as CASSYGFGGGPSNEQFF.